These T cell receptor beta chains were read from a single sample in a study of post-analysis software for immune sequencing data. TCRdb analysed the PCR reads with MiXCR anew, one entry per CDR3 protein. The table lists about 770,000 distinct CDR3 sequences, 46% of them singletons. The specimen sequenced was blood. These receptors were taken from a girl aged 10 to 17 with multiple sclerosis. CDR3s include the opening cysteine and the closing phenylalanine or tryptophan. A D gene is named only where the DNA matches it firmly. Not all rows give a size; the values are once, few, many and, for expanded clones, a class.

few	TRBJ2-1	TRBV20-1	NA	TGCAGTGCCGAATTAGGGGATGAGCAGTTCTTC	CSAELGDEQFF
NA	TRBJ2-7	TRBV9	TRBD2	TGTGCCAGCAGCGTAGGAGGCGGGAGCGGGTCCTACGAGCAGTACTTC	CASSVGGGSGSYEQYF
NA	TRBJ1-2	TRBV4-1	NA	TGCGCCAGCAGCCAAGATACCAGGCAAGCTAACTATGGCTACACCTTC	CASSQDTRQANYGYTF
NA	TRBJ2-5	TRBV4-1	TRBD2	TGCGCCAGCAGCCTGGCGGCTAGCGGGTACCAAGAGACCCAGTACTTC	CASSLAASGYQETQYF
NA	TRBJ2-5	TRBV7-7	TRBD1	TGTGCTAGCAGCTCGACAGGGGGCTTGGAGACCCAGTACTTC	CASSSTGGLETQYF
few	TRBJ2-7	TRBV7-9	NA	TGTGCCAGCAGCTTAGTAGGAGACTACGAGCAGTACTTC	CASSLVGDYEQYF
NA	TRBJ2-1	TRBV9	TRBD2	TGTGCCAGCAGCCCAAGAGGGGGGTTAGCGGGAGAGTACTTACTCTACAATGAGCAGTTCTTC	CASSPRGGLAGEYLLYNEQFF
NA	TRBJ1-2	TRBV7-9	NA	TGTGCCAGCGGACGAAACAGGGTTCCGTATGGCTACACCTTC	CASGRNRVPYGYTF
few	TRBJ1-2	TRBV4-2	TRBD1	TGTGCCAGCAGCCAGGACAGGAGTAACTATGGCTACACCTTC	CASSQDRSNYGYTF
few	TRBJ1-2	TRBV29-1	NA	TGCAGCGTTGAAGATCCGGACAATCAAGGGGGCTACACCTTC	CSVEDPDNQGGYTF
few	TRBJ1-5	TRBV12-3/TRBV12-4	NA	TGTGCCAGCACCTGGGGACTCAAGGTCGATCAGCCCCAGCATTTT	CASTWGLKVDQPQHF
few	TRBJ2-4	TRBV12-3/TRBV12-4	TRBD2	TGTGCCAGCAGTTTAAGCTCGTTAGCGGGAGGACGGCAAAACATTCAGTACTTC	CASSLSSLAGGRQNIQYF
NA	TRBJ2-4	TRBV6-5	NA	TGTGCCAGCAGCGACCGACGGGCGGACAAAAACATTCAGTACTTC	CASSDRRADKNIQYF
NA	TRBJ1-2	TRBV6-2/TRBV6-3	TRBD1	TGTGCCAGCAGTTATTCCGGGACAGGGATCTATGGCTACACCTTC	CASSYSGTGIYGYTF
NA	TRBJ2-5	TRBV7-8	NA	TGTGCCGGAGGGGACTCGTTCCAAGAGACCCAGTACTTC	CAGGDSFQETQYF
few	TRBJ2-1	TRBV4-3	TRBD2	TGCGCCAGCAGCCAAGATGGGGGGAGCGGGAGTGGGCATGAGCAGTTCTTC	CASSQDGGSGSGHEQFF
few	TRBJ2-3	TRBV15	TRBD2	TGTGCCACCGGGGAAGAGCGGGGAAGCACAGATACGCAGTATTTT	CATGEERGSTDTQYF